This TCR beta chain was recorded in a study of blood T cell repertoires in COVID-19. Study as a whole: The samples span acute and convalescent COVID-19 from the United States, Italy and Spain. Sample material is recorded as cDNA or gDNA derived from T cells, B-cell-depleted T cells, or PBMCs.

Per the original methods: Reference gene primer amplification gave estimated nucleated cell counts. Sequenced by immunoSEQ multiplex PCR; TCRdb stores in-frame clones only, minus some. V and J calls and clone size follow that table, whereas D and trimming were derived from the DNA. Here the sample spans about 90,000 clones, over 80% being singletons. Trimming shortened V by 3 bases and J by 0 bases, and 9 bases separated the two germline ends. This CDR3 is built from 16 residues. Germline CDR1 reads MDHEN; CDR2 reads SYDVKM. The sequenced sample consisted of peripheral blood. This receptor was taken from a woman aged 60-75 years with active COVID-19. The V gene is TRBV28, the J gene TRBJ2-6, with D unresolved. The CDR3 here is CASSLKTPSGANVLTF. The CDR3 DNA follows: TGTGCCAGCAGTTTGAAAACACCCTCTGGGGCCAACGTCCTGACTTTC.